This T cell receptor (beta chain) was obtained from a study of vaccination and CD4 T cells after COVID-19. Across the whole study: The BNT162b2 or mRNA-1273 vaccine was given to participants in two doses. Whole-study results and caveats: Spike mono-reactivity was found in 304 of 307 vaccine-specific clones from convalescent patients.

As for treatment: approximately 9-day PBMC culture with coronavirus spike peptide pools or control peptides (ViraFEST assay). Every well contained more than 1.5 million PBMCs, which were grown with 9.5 to 10 IU/ml IL-2 and approximately 9.9 ug/ml peptide pools. V lost 6 bases and J lost 1, with 10 bases in between. Germline assignment: CDR1 MNHNS and CDR2 SASEGT. This CDR3 has 14 amino acids. Regarding this clonotype: Its target is unknown.

With the Oncomine TCR Beta short-read assay, DNA from cultured CD4+ T cells was sequenced. It was cultured CD4+ T cells from which genomic DNA was extracted. TCRdb recomputed calls from the PCR reads with MiXCR, one row per CDR3 protein. The sample lists approximately 15,000 distinct CDR3 sequences, about 61% seen once, with around a tenth in the top ten. This TCR derives from a human donor who had recovered from COVID-19. Sequenced: CD4+ T cells from blood, cultured in vitro. The chain has TRBV6-1 and TRBJ2-1; TRBD2 might be the D (6 bases). The CDR3 nucleotides are TGTGCCAGCAGCTGGGAGGCGTCCTACAATGAGCAGTTCTTC. It specifies CASSWEASYNEQFF.